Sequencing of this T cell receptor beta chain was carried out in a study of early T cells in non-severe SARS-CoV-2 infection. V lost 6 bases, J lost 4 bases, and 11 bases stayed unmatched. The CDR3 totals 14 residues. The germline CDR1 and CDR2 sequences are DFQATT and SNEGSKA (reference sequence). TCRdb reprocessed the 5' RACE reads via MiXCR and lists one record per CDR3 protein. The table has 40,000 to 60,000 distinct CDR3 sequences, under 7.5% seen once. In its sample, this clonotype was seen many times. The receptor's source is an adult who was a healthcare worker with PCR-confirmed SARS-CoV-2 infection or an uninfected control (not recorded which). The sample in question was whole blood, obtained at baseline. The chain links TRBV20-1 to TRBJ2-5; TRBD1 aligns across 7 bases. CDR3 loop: CSADPQGRGETQYF. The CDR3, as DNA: TGCAGTGCAGACCCACAGGGGCGAGGAGAGACCCAGTACTTC.